The rows below give T cell receptor beta chains drawn from one sample of a study of cytomegalovirus exposure and HLA in healthy donors. TCRdb keeps only in-frame clones here, not all; method: immunoSEQ multiplex PCR. The sample records 60,000 to 90,000 clones, about 71% being singletons. Sequenced material: PBMCs. All receptors derive from a woman aged 45-65 years in good health and CMV-seropositive. CDR3s include the opening cysteine and the closing phenylalanine or tryptophan. Fields, in order: J gene, V gene, clone size, D gene, CDR3 protein, CDR3 DNA. A D gene is named only where the DNA matches it firmly. The size of a clone is reported for some rows only, either as once, few or many, or as a class for expanded clones.

j_call: TRBJ2-2
v_call: TRBV7-2
clone_size: NA
d_call: NA
cdr3_aa: CASSLGGGSNTGELFF
cdr3_nt: TGTGCCAGCTCATTAGGGGGGGGCTCGAACACCGGGGAGCTGTTTTTT

j_call: TRBJ1-4
v_call: TRBV6-5
clone_size: NA
d_call: NA
cdr3_aa: CASSRTVNEKLFF
cdr3_nt: TGTGCCAGCAGTAGGACAGTTAATGAAAAACTGTTTTTT

j_call: TRBJ2-1
v_call: TRBV7-9
clone_size: NA
d_call: TRBD2
cdr3_aa: CASSHGLAGGVVGEQFF
cdr3_nt: TGTGCCAGCAGTCACGGACTAGCGGGAGGTGTGGTTGGTGAGCAGTTCTTC

j_call: TRBJ2-3
v_call: TRBV4-3
clone_size: once
d_call: NA
cdr3_aa: CASKPSGMGTDTQYF
cdr3_nt: TGCGCCAGCAAGCCATCGGGTATGGGCACAGATACGCAGTATTTT

j_call: TRBJ2-7
v_call: TRBV30
clone_size: NA
d_call: NA
cdr3_aa: CAWSVGPYEQYF
cdr3_nt: TGTGCCTGGAGCGTCGGTCCCTACGAGCAGTACTTC

j_call: TRBJ2-5
v_call: TRBV28
clone_size: NA
d_call: TRBD2
cdr3_aa: CASSPAGWQRDQETQYF
cdr3_nt: TGTGCCAGCAGTCCCGCCGGGTGGCAGCGGGATCAAGAGACCCAGTACTTC

j_call: TRBJ2-1
v_call: TRBV20-1
clone_size: NA
d_call: NA
cdr3_aa: CSARADEQFF
cdr3_nt: TGCAGTGCTAGAGCGGATGAGCAGTTCTTC

j_call: TRBJ2-1
v_call: TRBV9
clone_size: few
d_call: TRBD2
cdr3_aa: CASSPRPIQAGGMYNEQFF
cdr3_nt: TGTGCCAGCAGCCCACGCCCCATTCAAGCGGGGGGCATGTACAATGAGCAGTTCTTC

j_call: TRBJ1-3
v_call: TRBV7-9
clone_size: NA
d_call: NA
cdr3_aa: CASSFWARGSGNTIYF
cdr3_nt: TGTGCCAGCAGCTTCTGGGCGCGGGGCTCTGGAAACACCATATATTTT

j_call: TRBJ2-5
v_call: TRBV14
clone_size: once
d_call: NA
cdr3_aa: CASRTTGVGETQYF
cdr3_nt: TGTGCCAGCCGGACTACAGGGGTGGGAGAGACCCAGTACTTC

j_call: TRBJ1-5
v_call: TRBV19
clone_size: NA
d_call: NA
cdr3_aa: CASSIGQGGQPQHF
cdr3_nt: TGTGCCAGTAGTATCGGGCAGGGAGGACAGCCCCAGCATTTT

j_call: TRBJ1-5
v_call: TRBV5-6
clone_size: NA
d_call: NA
cdr3_aa: CASSSQGRNNQPQHF
cdr3_nt: TGTGCCAGCAGCTCCCAGGGGCGGAACAATCAGCCCCAGCATTTT

j_call: TRBJ2-7
v_call: TRBV4-3
clone_size: NA
d_call: TRBD2
cdr3_aa: CASSQDSRGGFYEQYF
cdr3_nt: TGCGCCAGCAGCCAAGATTCGCGGGGGGGCTTCTACGAGCAGTACTTC

j_call: TRBJ2-7
v_call: TRBV6-5
clone_size: once
d_call: NA
cdr3_aa: CASSYSADYEQYF
cdr3_nt: TGTGCCAGCAGTTACTCGGCGGACTACGAGCAGTACTTC

j_call: TRBJ2-5
v_call: TRBV7-2
clone_size: NA
d_call: NA
cdr3_aa: CASSQDFQETQYF
cdr3_nt: TGTGCCAGCAGCCAAGACTTCCAAGAGACCCAGTACTTC

j_call: TRBJ2-3
v_call: TRBV6-1
clone_size: NA
d_call: NA
cdr3_aa: CAISNSLTDTQYF
cdr3_nt: TGTGCTATTAGCAATTCGCTCACAGATACGCAGTATTTT

j_call: TRBJ1-2
v_call: TRBV11-1
clone_size: once
d_call: TRBD1
cdr3_aa: CASSPGQGAFDGYTF
cdr3_nt: TGTGCCAGCAGCCCCGGACAGGGGGCATTCGATGGCTACACCTTC

j_call: TRBJ1-5
v_call: TRBV27
clone_size: NA
d_call: TRBD1
cdr3_aa: CASSLTGDGNQPQHF
cdr3_nt: TGTGCCAGCAGCCTTACAGGGGATGGCAATCAGCCCCAGCATTTT

j_call: TRBJ1-1
v_call: TRBV5-1
clone_size: NA
d_call: TRBD1
cdr3_aa: CASSWVRTGGQKSEAFF
cdr3_nt: TGCGCCAGCAGCTGGGTGAGGACAGGGGGCCAAAAGAGTGAAGCTTTCTTT

j_call: TRBJ1-6
v_call: TRBV28
clone_size: NA
d_call: TRBD1
cdr3_aa: CASTGTGGKSPLHF
cdr3_nt: TGTGCCAGCACTGGGACAGGGGGCAAATCACCCCTCCACTTT

j_call: TRBJ1-1
v_call: TRBV7-9
clone_size: NA
d_call: NA
cdr3_aa: CASNRADLKAFF
cdr3_nt: TGTGCCAGCAACAGGGCGGATTTGAAAGCTTTCTTT

j_call: TRBJ1-1
v_call: TRBV4-3
clone_size: NA
d_call: TRBD1
cdr3_aa: CASSQTGRYTEAFF
cdr3_nt: TGCGCCAGCAGCCAGACAGGGCGGTACACTGAAGCTTTCTTT